Presented here are 27 T cell receptor beta chains from one specimen sequenced in a study of CD8 T cells in Susac syndrome. RNA in amounts of about 0.5 to 1 ug was reverse transcribed with random hexamers. TCRdb passed the immunoSEQ multiplex PCR reads through MiXCR, listing each CDR3 protein once. The sample shows 130,000 to 150,000 distinct CDR3 sequences, 94% of them seen only once. Sequenced material: CD8+ T cells from PBMCs. The receptors were gathered from a human donor in good health.

The CDR3 region is CASSPDPGGTEAFF. The CDR3 DNA reads TGTGCCAGCAGCCCAGACCCGGGAGGAACTGAAGCTTTCTTT. The V gene is TRBV9, the J gene TRBJ1-1; unclear D gene. This CDR3 has 14 residues. Deletions cut 4 bases from V and 5 bases from J, with 15 bases between. Germline V CDR1 and CDR2: SGDLS, YYNGEE.

The chain carries TRBV7-9 and TRBJ2-1; D is perhaps TRBD2 (6 bases). Between the trimmed V and J ends, which lost 1 base and 3 bases, there was a span of 10 bases. This CDR3 region has 15 residues. Germline V CDR1 and CDR2: SEHNR, FQNEAQ (reference sequence). CDR3 DNA: TGTGCCAGCAGCTTAGATTGGACTAACTACAATGAGCAGTTCTTC. This sequence encodes CASSLDWTNYNEQFF. The variable domain in full, with the rest retrieved from reference TRBV7-9 and TRBJ2-1, is DTGVSQNPRHKITKRGQNVTFRCDPISEHNRLYWYRQTLGQGPEFLTYFQNEAQLEKSRLLSDRFSAERPKGSFSTLEIQRTEQGDSAMYLCASSLDWTNYNEQFFGPGTRLTVL.

This chain uses TRBV3-1 with TRBJ2-3; possibly TRBD1 or TRBD2 for D (5 bases each). The germline gives CDR1 LGHDT, CDR2 YNNKEL (reference sequence). With 8 bases removed from V and 3 bases from J, the gap between germline ends came to 9 bases. The CDR3 spans 12 residues. CDR3 amino acids: CASGTETDTQYF. In DNA, the CDR3 is TGTGCCAGCGGGACGGAGACAGATACGCAGTATTTT.

This chain connects TRBV7-9 to TRBJ2-1, with 7 positions matching TRBD1. This CDR3 has 16 amino acids. Germline-derived CDR1 and CDR2 are SEHNR and FQNEAQ (reference sequence). V shed 4 bases and J 7 bases; nucleotides not matched to a gene: 13. In DNA form, the CDR3 reads TGTGCCAGCAGCTCCCCACAGGGGCGTTCCGGGAATGAGCAGTTCTTC. The encoded protein is CASSSPQGRSGNEQFF. Variable domain in full (rest from reference TRBV7-9 and TRBJ2-1): DTGVSQNPRHKITKRGQNVTFRCDPISEHNRLYWYRQTLGQGPEFLTYFQNEAQLEKSRLLSDRFSAERPKGSFSTLEIQRTEQGDSAMYLCASSSPQGRSGNEQFFGPGTRLTVL.

This rearrangement joins TRBV27 to TRBJ2-7, with TRBD2 as a possible D gene (5 bases). Per germline, CDR1 MNHEY and CDR2 SMNVEV (reference sequence). V was cut by 5 bases and J by 3 bases, with 14 bases left in between. The length of the CDR3 is 14 residues. The CDR3 loop is CASSPGVGDYEQYF. CDR3 in DNA: TGTGCCAGCAGTCCGGGTGTCGGGGACTACGAGCAGTACTTC.

This clonotype was observed once. The chain links TRBV6-5 to TRBJ2-7, with a tentative D call TRBD1 (7 bases). This CDR3 is built from 14 residues. Germline V gives CDR1 MNHEY, CDR2 SVGAGI. V lost 5 bases and J lost 5, with 16 bases in between. Written as DNA, the CDR3 is TGTGCCAGCAGTCAGAGCGGAGGGGGCCACGAGCAGTACTTC. It codes for CASSQSGGGHEQYF.

In its sample, this clonotype was seen once. This chain uses TRBV20-1 with TRBJ1-1; no clear D. The CDR3 is 15 amino acids. The V gene's germline CDR1 is DFQATT and CDR2 SNEGSKA (reference sequence). With 5 bases removed from V and 4 bases from J, the gap between germline ends came to 20 bases. The CDR3 loop reads CSAYHTPPKGTEAFF. The CDR3 bases are TGCAGTGCTTACCATACTCCGCCCAAGGGCACTGAAGCTTTCTTT.

V gene TRBV29-1 combines with J gene TRBJ2-5; 10 nucleotides match TRBD1. The CDR3 loop spans 13 amino acids. Germline CDR1 and CDR2: SQVTM and ANQGSEA. V shed 8 bases, J shed 5 bases, and the junction held 8 bases outside the gene matches. The DNA of the CDR3 is TGCAGCACCGACCGGGACAGGGGCGAGACCCAGTACTTC. Translated: CSTDRDRGETQYF.

The CDR3 DNA sequence: TGTGCCAGCAGTCCCCAGGATCAGCCCCAGCATTTT. It encodes CASSPQDQPQHF. V and J are TRBV12-3 or TRBV12-4 and TRBJ1-5; D is unresolved. The CDR3 totals 12 residues. V dropped 5 bases and J dropped 5 bases, with 7 bases sitting between them.

The chain combines TRBV9 with TRBJ2-3; 10 bases line up with TRBD2. V lost 4 bases and J lost 5; bases outside the gene matches: 7. The CDR3 length is 15 residues. Germline V lookup: CDR1 SGDLS, CDR2 YYNGEE. CDR3 protein: CASSLGTSDGDTQYF. The CDR3 nucleotides read TGTGCCAGCAGCCTTGGGACTAGCGACGGAGATACGCAGTATTTT. Full variable domain (missing parts from reference TRBV9 and TRBJ2-3): DSGVTQTPKHLITATGQRVTLRCSPRSGDLSVYWYQQSLDQGLQFLIQYYNGEERAKGNILERFSAQQFPDLHSELNLSSLELGDSALYFCASSLGTSDGDTQYFGPGTRLTVL.

The CDR3 coding sequence is TGTGCCAGCAGCCAAGAGACTCTCTCCTACGAGCAGTACTTC. Translation gives CASSQETLSYEQYF. The chain employs TRBV14 and TRBJ2-7; D remains unclear. The CDR3 spans 14 residues. The V end was cut by 0 bases, the J end by 0 bases, with 6 bases between. Germline V CDR1 and CDR2: SGHDN, FVKESK.

The table lists this clonotype with a count of one. The gene calls are TRBV2 and TRBJ2-3, with 13 bases lining up with TRBD2. The CDR3 spans 13 residues. With 6 bases clipped from V and 6 bases from J, the junction kept 0 bases outside the gene matches. Germline assignment: CDR1 SNHLY and CDR2 FYNNEI. The CDR3 DNA reads TGTGCCAGCAGACTAGCGGGAGGGGATACGCAGTATTTT. Protein product: CASRLAGGDTQYF.

The DNA of the CDR3 is TGCAGCGTTGTCGGAGGGGGCACAACCTACGAGCAGTACTTC. As protein: CSVVGGGTTYEQYF. The chain has TRBV29-1 and TRBJ2-7; D might be TRBD1 (7 bases). Germline V gene data show CDR1 as SQVTM and CDR2 as ANQGSEA. This CDR3 is built from 14 residues. V was shortened by 4 bases and J by 2 bases, with 15 bases between the two germline ends.

V usage is TRBV2 and J usage is TRBJ1-2; 7 bases match TRBD1. The CDR3 is made up of 14 amino acids. V trimming: 8 bases; J trimming: 6 bases; junction bases outside the gene matches: 12. CDR1 and CDR2 (germline): SNHLY, FYNNEI. The DNA of the CDR3 is TGTGCCAGCCTAGATCACAGGGGCAAGGATGGCTACACCTTC. Translated, it gives CASLDHRGKDGYTF.

The chain is built from TRBV29-1 and TRBJ2-1; 7 nucleotides match TRBD1. V was pared by 6 bases and J by 2 bases, with 4 bases of the junction left unmatched. CDR3 length: 13 amino acids. Germline V gives CDR1 SQVTM, CDR2 ANQGSEA. The CDR3 DNA reads TGCAGCGTAGCAGGGGGTACCTACAATGAGCAGTTCTTC. This encodes CSVAGGTYNEQFF.

CDR3 loop: CASSSPRAAYNEQFF. The CDR3 region has the DNA TGTGCCAGCAGCTCACCGCGGGCGGCGTACAATGAGCAGTTCTTC. The rearrangement uses TRBV28 and TRBJ2-1, with a weak D call TRBD2 (5 bases). The V end lost 6 bases, the J end lost 4 bases, and 16 bases lay between the germline ends. The CDR3 has 15 residues. Per the germline V gene, CDR1 is MDHEN and CDR2 is SYDVKM.

This rearrangement joins TRBV13 to TRBJ2-5; D might be TRBD1 or TRBD2, each matching 5 bases. Germline V CDR1 and CDR2: PRHDT, FYEKMQ (reference sequence). The CDR3 has 15 residues. V shed 7 bases and J shed 2 bases, with 17 bases lying between them. CDR3 residues: CASTRGPDGQETQYF. DNA of the CDR3: TGTGCCAGCACCCGGGGCCCGGACGGACAAGAGACCCAGTACTTC.

This clonotype appeared once. The CDR3 DNA is TGCAGCGTTGAATTAGGGTTAAACCACGAGCAGTACTTC. Its translation: CSVELGLNHEQYF. V gene TRBV29-1 combines with J gene TRBJ2-7; D remains unclear. Deletions cut 2 bases from V and 5 bases from J, with 13 bases between. CDR1 is SQVTM, CDR2 ANQGSEA, per germline. The length of the CDR3 is 13 residues.

V usage is TRBV4-3 and J usage is TRBJ2-1, with D unresolved. The CDR3 runs 16 residues. The V and J ends lost 0 bases and 1 base respectively, with 10 bases between them. The germline CDR1 and CDR2 sequences are LGHNA and YSLEER. This CDR3 reads CASSQDILTSYNEQFF. As DNA, the CDR3 is TGCGCCAGCAGCCAAGATATCCTCACATCCTACAATGAGCAGTTCTTC.

The chain has TRBV14 and TRBJ2-1; D gene uncertain. Trimming shortened V by 3 bases and J by 2 bases, and 5 bases separated the two germline ends. This CDR3 is 13 amino acids long. CDR1 and CDR2 from the germline V gene are SGHDN and FVKESK. The CDR3: CASSQVAYNEQFF. CDR3 sequence (DNA): TGTGCCAGCAGCCAGGTCGCCTACAATGAGCAGTTCTTC.

The chain is built from TRBV5-6 and TRBJ1-5; D is ambiguous. This CDR3 has 14 residues. Germline lookup yields CDR1 SGHDT and CDR2 YYEEEE. V lost 3 bases, J lost 1 base, and 8 bases lay in between. CDR3 sequence reads: CASSSWLSNQPQHF. The CDR3 region has the DNA TGTGCCAGCAGCTCGTGGCTGAGCAATCAGCCCCAGCATTTT.

The CDR3 loop is CASSRLAEDNEQFF. For the CDR3, the DNA is TGTGCCAGCAGCCGACTAGCGGAAGACAATGAGCAGTTCTTC. This rearrangement joins TRBV14 to TRBJ2-1; 9 bases line up with TRBD2. Unmatched junction bases numbered 3, after V lost 4 bases and J lost 5 bases. The CDR3 extends over 14 amino acids. Germline V gene data show CDR1 as SGHDN and CDR2 as FVKESK. Variable domain in full (rest from reference TRBV14 and TRBJ2-1): EAGVTQFPSHSVIEKGQTVTLRCDPISGHDNLYWYRRVMGKEIKFLLHFVKESKQDESGMPNNRFLAERTGGTYSTLKVQPAELEDSGVYFCASSRLAEDNEQFFGPGTRLTVL.

The J gene is TRBJ2-5, the V gene TRBV7-9; the D is unclear. The CDR3 extends over 14 amino acids. Trimming stripped 5 bases from V and 3 bases from J, with 13 bases between. Germline CDR1 SEHNR, CDR2 FQNEAQ (reference sequence). The CDR3 DNA is TGTGCCAGCAGCCTCGTGGACGGAAAAGAGACCCAGTACTTC. Translating gives CASSLVDGKETQYF.

The chain uses TRBV27 and TRBJ2-7; D not certain. The CDR3 sequence is 13 residues long. Germline V gives CDR1 MNHEY, CDR2 SMNVEV (reference sequence). V was shortened by 2 bases and J by 3 bases, with 8 bases between the two germline ends. This CDR3 reads CASSLAENYEQYF. Here the CDR3 DNA reads TGTGCCAGCAGTTTAGCTGAGAACTACGAGCAGTACTTC.

This chain uses TRBV27 with TRBJ2-7; D is unclear. CDR3 length equals 14 residues. V was cut by 5 bases and J by 0 bases, with 11 bases left in between. Germline V gene lookup returns CDR1 MNHEY and CDR2 SMNVEV (reference sequence). The CDR3 bases are TGTGCCAGCAGTGACCCCAGGAGCTCCTACGAGCAGTACTTC. This sequence encodes CASSDPRSSYEQYF.

V gene TRBV25-1 combines with J gene TRBJ1-2, with D hard to call. Germline-derived CDR1 and CDR2 are MGHDK and SYGVNS. Trimming left V 4 bases short and J 5 bases short, with 17 bases between. This CDR3 comprises 15 residues. In DNA form, the CDR3 reads TGTGCCAGCAGTGGAGACCGAGGGATATGGTATGGCTACACCTTC. Its translation: CASSGDRGIWYGYTF.

The V call is TRBV3-1, the J call TRBJ2-4; 7 bases are shared with TRBD2. From germline, CDR1 is LGHDT and CDR2 YNNKEL (reference sequence). J was trimmed by 3 bases and V by 6 bases; bases with no gene match: 11. The CDR3 is 16 amino acids. For the CDR3, the DNA is TGTGCCAGCAGGGGGGGGGTCACGGACGTCAAAAACATTCAGTACTTC. Translated, it gives CASRGGVTDVKNIQYF.